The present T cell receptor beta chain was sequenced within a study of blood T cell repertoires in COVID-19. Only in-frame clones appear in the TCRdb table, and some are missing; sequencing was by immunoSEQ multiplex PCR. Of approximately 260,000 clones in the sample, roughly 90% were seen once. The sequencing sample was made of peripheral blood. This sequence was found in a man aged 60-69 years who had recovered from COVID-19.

The CDR3 loop reads CASSSGVIGQYF. As DNA, the CDR3 is TGTGCCAGCAGTTCCGGAGTTATAGGGCAGTACTTC. The rearrangement links TRBV12-3 or TRBV12-4 to TRBJ2-7, with D unclear. Trimming removed 4 bases from V and 9 bases from J, with 13 bases in between. The CDR3 is 12 residues long.